The next 30 T cell receptor beta chains were all read from a single sample in a study of spatial heterogeneity in lung cancer. TCRdb reanalysed the 5' RACE reads using MiXCR and keeps one entry per CDR3 protein. The sample includes tens of thousands of distinct CDR3 sequences, just under 20% of them seen just once. Time point here: blood at routine non-recurrence follow-up after resection. Sample: PBMCs, taken at follow-up. Receptors originate from a male donor with early-stage non-small cell lung cancer.

The rearrangement joins TRBV5-1 to TRBJ2-1; TRBD2 might be the D (5 bases). Between the trimmed V and J ends, which lost 0 bases and 7 bases, there was a span of 11 bases. This CDR3 spans 14 amino acids. CDR1 and CDR2 (germline): SGHRS, YFSETQ. The CDR3 here is CASSLARRSNEQFF. DNA of the CDR3: TGCGCCAGCAGCTTGGCCCGGAGGTCTAATGAGCAGTTCTTC.

This clonotype has only a few counts. The V gene is TRBV4-1, the J gene TRBJ2-1; D possibly uses TRBD1 or TRBD2 (5 bases each). The V end was cut by 4 bases, the J end by 7 bases, with 20 bases between. The CDR3 totals 16 residues. CDR1 and CDR2 from the germline V gene are MGHRA and YSYEKL. CDR3 nucleotides: TGCGCCAGCAGCCGAGGGGCTGGGGGAAGCGCGAATGAGCAGTTCTTC. Its protein is CASSRGAGGSANEQFF.

The chain joins TRBV15 to TRBJ2-1, with a tentative D call TRBD2 (6 bases). The length of the CDR3 is 13 residues. Per the germline V gene, CDR1 is LNHNV and CDR2 is YYDKDF (reference sequence). The V end was cut by 4 bases, the J end by 15 bases, with 19 bases between. The CDR3 DNA follows: TGTGCCACCAGCACCGGCGGGACCCCGACGGCGTTCTTC. Translating it yields CATSTGGTPTAFF.

This clonotype showed up just a few times. V and J are TRBV7-9 and TRBJ1-1; the D is unclear. Trimming removed 4 bases from V and 1 base from J, with 13 bases in between. CDR3 length: 15 residues. Germline-derived CDR1 and CDR2 are SEHNR and FQNEAQ (reference sequence). In DNA, the CDR3 is TGTGCCAGCAGCTCAGGACTGTCTTCGAACACTGAAGCTTTCTTT. Amino acid sequence: CASSSGLSSNTEAFF. Combining the CDR3 with reference TRBV7-9 and TRBJ1-1 gives the whole variable domain DTGVSQNPRHKITKRGQNVTFRCDPISEHNRLYWYRQTLGQGPEFLTYFQNEAQLEKSRLLSDRFSAERPKGSFSTLEIQRTEQGDSAMYLCASSSGLSSNTEAFFGQGTRLTVV.

The sample holds a few counts of this clonotype. This chain uses TRBV2 with TRBJ2-1; 9 positions agree with TRBD1. Germline CDR1 reads SNHLY; CDR2 reads FYNNEI. CDR3 size: 16 residues. With 6 bases clipped from V and 1 base from J, the junction kept 7 bases outside the gene matches. The CDR3 is CASRVGTGRSYNEQFF. CDR3 nucleotide sequence: TGTGCCAGCAGGGTCGGGACAGGGAGATCCTACAATGAGCAGTTCTTC.

The table lists this clonotype with a few counts. J is TRBJ2-7 and V is TRBV7-9, with no clear D. V was shortened by 3 bases and J by 5 bases, with 8 bases between the two germline ends. This CDR3 region has 12 residues. Germline CDR1 and CDR2: SEHNR and FQNEAQ (reference sequence). The CDR3 sequence: CASSFRPDEQYF. The DNA for the CDR3 is TGTGCCAGCAGCTTTCGTCCCGACGAGCAGTACTTC.

This clonotype was picked up many times. J is TRBJ1-4 and V is TRBV12-3 or TRBV12-4, with a weak D call TRBD1 (5 bases). CDR3 size: 15 residues. The V gene lost 6 bases and the J gene lost 7 bases, with 18 bases spanning the gap. Here the CDR3 reads CASSSRDSFSEKLFF. The CDR3 region has the DNA TGTGCCAGCAGCTCACGGGACTCTTTTAGTGAAAAACTGTTTTTT.

This clonotype was counted at least ten times. The CDR3: CASSLRRHRTSGANVLTF. The DNA of the CDR3 is TGTGCCAGCAGTTTACGCCGACACCGGACGTCTGGGGCCAACGTCCTGACTTTC. The rearrangement uses TRBV28 and TRBJ2-6; the D is unclear. Trimming left V 2 bases short and J 1 base short, with 15 bases between. Per the germline V gene, CDR1 is MDHEN and CDR2 is SYDVKM. There are 18 residues in the CDR3. The full variable domain, with the rest looked up from reference TRBV28 and TRBJ2-6, is DVKVTQSSRYLVKRTGEKVFLECVQDMDHENMFWYRQDPGLGLRLIYFSYDVKMKEKGDIPEGYSVSREKKERFSLILESASTNQTSMYLCASSLRRHRTSGANVLTFGAGSRLTVL.

There are a few counts of this clonotype. The rearrangement uses TRBV19 and TRBJ1-2; 9 bases fit TRBD1. The germline gives CDR1 LNHDA, CDR2 SQIVND (reference sequence). V lost 11 bases, J lost 5 bases, and 15 bases stayed unmatched. The CDR3 covers 15 residues. The DNA for the CDR3 is TGTGCCTCCTCTAGGGCTCCCGGGACAGGGTATGGCTACACCTTC. It specifies CASSRAPGTGYGYTF. The full variable domain, with the rest looked up from reference TRBV19 and TRBJ1-2, is DGGITQSPKYLFRKEGQNVTLSCEQNLNHDAMYWYRQDPGQGLRLIYYSQIVNDFQKGDIAEGYSVSREKKESFPLTVTSAQKNPTAFYLCASSRAPGTGYGYTFGSGTRLTVV.

The sample holds many counts of this clonotype. This chain connects TRBV19 to TRBJ1-2, with D unclear. The germline V gene has CDR1 LNHDA and CDR2 SQIVND (reference sequence). V shed 3 bases and J shed 0 bases, with 5 bases lying between them. The CDR3 runs to 13 residues. Here the CDR3 DNA reads TGTGCCAGTAGTATCGGATCTAACTATGGCTACACCTTC. This encodes CASSIGSNYGYTF.

This chain joins TRBV9 and TRBJ2-2; maybe TRBD1 (6 bases). Trimming took off 3 bases at V and 0 bases at J, with 18 bases between the two ends. Germline lookup yields CDR1 SGDLS and CDR2 YYNGEE. The CDR3 totals 18 residues. CDR3 residues: CASSAKAGAPSNTGELFF. The CDR3 DNA reads TGTGCCAGCAGCGCCAAGGCAGGGGCGCCGTCGAACACCGGGGAGCTGTTTTTT.

The chain recombines TRBV28 with TRBJ2-5; no clear D. The CDR3 loop spans 14 amino acids. Per germline, CDR1 MDHEN and CDR2 SYDVKM. Trimming left V 11 bases short and J 4 bases short, with 20 bases between. The DNA for the CDR3 is TGTGCCGGATCGTCTCGCGTGGATGGAGAGACCCAGTACTTC. Its protein is CAGSSRVDGETQYF.

J is TRBJ1-3 and V is TRBV3-1; D is uncertain. The V gene lost 1 base and the J gene lost 4 bases, with 14 bases spanning the gap. The CDR3 consists of 16 residues. Germline CDR1 reads LGHDT; CDR2 reads YNNKEL (reference sequence). CDR3 loop: CASSQARLIGGNTIYF. CDR3 sequence (DNA): TGTGCCAGCAGCCAAGCGCGACTTATAGGAGGAAACACCATATATTTT.

The J gene is TRBJ2-5, the V gene TRBV29-1; D uncertain. The CDR3 spans 10 residues. V was trimmed by 6 bases and J by 5 bases, leaving 7 bases between them. Per germline, CDR1 SQVTM and CDR2 ANQGSEA. The CDR3 sequence is CSVLMETQYF. In DNA form, the CDR3 reads TGCAGCGTCCTCATGGAGACCCAGTACTTC. The full variable domain, in which reference TRBV29-1 and TRBJ2-5 provide the parts outside the CDR3, is SAVISQKPSRDICQRGTSLTIQCQVDSQVTMMFWYRQQPGQSLTLIATANQGSEATYESGFVIDKFPISRPNLTFSTLTVSNMSPEDSSIYLCSVLMETQYFGPGTRLLVL.

This clonotype has only a few counts. The chain combines TRBV27 with TRBJ1-1, with D uncertain. Germline loops: CDR1 MNHEY, CDR2 SMNVEV (reference sequence). Trimming removed 5 bases at V and 4 bases at J, with 14 bases between. The CDR3 runs to 14 residues. For the CDR3, the DNA is TGTGCCAGCAGTGCTTTAGGTTACAGCACTGAAGCTTTCTTT. It codes for CASSALGYSTEAFF.

The chain carries TRBV20-1 and TRBJ1-1; D is possibly TRBD1 (6 bases). Germline loops: CDR1 DFQATT, CDR2 SNEGSKA (reference sequence). The CDR3 runs 14 residues. V lost 2 bases and J 4 bases, leaving 14 bases between the germline ends. CDR3: CSARLDRIGTEAFF. DNA of the CDR3: TGCAGTGCTAGATTAGACAGGATCGGCACTGAAGCTTTCTTT.

The chain links TRBV29-1 to TRBJ1-5; 8 bases are a match to TRBD1. The CDR3 consists of 13 residues. Per germline, CDR1 SQVTM and CDR2 ANQGSEA. After removal of 4 bases from V and 2 bases from J, the junction contained 1 base not matched to a gene. CDR3 in DNA: TGCAGCGTTGCGGGACAGGGCAATCAGCCCCAGCATTTT. It is translated as CSVAGQGNQPQHF.

This clonotype was picked up many times. The chain employs TRBV20-1 and TRBJ2-6; D is undetermined. V lost 1 base and J 1 base, leaving 2 bases between the germline ends. The CDR3 consists of 13 residues. The germline CDR1 and CDR2 sequences are DFQATT and SNEGSKA (reference sequence). The CDR3 here is CSARVSGANVLTF. In DNA form, the CDR3 reads TGCAGTGCTAGAGTATCTGGGGCCAACGTCCTGACTTTC.

J is TRBJ2-3 and V is TRBV3-1; D may be TRBD1 (6 bases). V lost 1 base and J lost 9, with 11 bases in between. The germline CDR1 and CDR2 sequences are LGHDT and YNNKEL (reference sequence). The CDR3 has 13 amino acids. In DNA form, the CDR3 reads TGTGCCAGCAGCCAAGTCACAAGGGGGACGCAGTATTTT. Its translation is CASSQVTRGTQYF.

The chain uses TRBV4-1 and TRBJ2-3; 11 nucleotides line up with TRBD2. V trimming: 4 bases; J trimming: 4 bases; junction bases outside the gene matches: 10. Germline assignment: CDR1 MGHRA and CDR2 YSYEKL. The CDR3 has 17 amino acids. CDR3 nucleotides: TGCGCCAGCAGCCCTACTACTAGCGGGAGCCGGGCAGATACGCAGTATTTT. Translated, it gives CASSPTTSGSRADTQYF.

This clonotype was detected ten times or more. The chain is built from TRBV5-6 and TRBJ2-7; the D gene is possibly TRBD1 (5 bases). There are 11 residues in the CDR3. CDR1 is SGHDT and CDR2 is YYEEEE in the germline V gene. Between the trimmed V and J ends, which lost 4 bases and 6 bases, there was a span of 8 bases. The CDR3, as DNA: TGTGCCAGCAGCGTAACAGGCGAGCAGTACTTC. Amino acid sequence: CASSVTGEQYF.

The chain is built from TRBV5-5 and TRBJ1-5; tentatively, D is TRBD1 (5 bases). Looked up from germline, CDR1 is SGHKS and CDR2 is YYEKEE (reference sequence). Between the trimmed V and J ends, which lost 4 bases and 5 bases, there was a span of 16 bases. The CDR3 covers 15 residues. DNA for the CDR3: TGTGCCAGCAGCCCGCTTGGGACCGGCGATCAGCCCCAGCATTTT. It codes for CASSPLGTGDQPQHF.

The chain joins TRBV4-1 to TRBJ1-5, with 7 bases lining up with TRBD1. The junction had 6 bases not matched to a gene; V was cut back by 0 bases and J by 4 bases. Germline lookup yields CDR1 MGHRA and CDR2 YSYEKL. This CDR3 is built from 16 residues. The CDR3 nucleotides read TGCGCCAGCAGCCAAGATGGGGCAGGGGGTAATCAGCCCCAGCATTTT. Translation gives CASSQDGAGGNQPQHF.

This clonotype was seen at least ten times. The chain recombines TRBV12-3 or TRBV12-4 with TRBJ2-1, with TRBD2 as a possible D gene (6 bases). The CDR3 spans 13 residues. V shed 6 bases and J shed 3 bases, with 9 bases lying between them. The CDR3 DNA sequence: TGTGCCAGCAGCGGGGGTCGCTACAATGAGCAGTTCTTC. Encoded protein: CASSGGRYNEQFF.

This sequence joins TRBV20-1 and TRBJ1-4; 7 bases map to TRBD1. V trimming: 6 bases; J trimming: 3 bases; junction bases outside the gene matches: 7. This CDR3 is 14 amino acids long. In germline, CDR1 is DFQATT, CDR2 SNEGSKA (reference sequence). The CDR3 DNA is TGCAGTGCGGGACAGTTCGCCTCTAATGAAAAACTGTTTTTT. Protein: CSAGQFASNEKLFF.

The CDR3 DNA is TGTGCCAGCAGCCAGGCTCCAGGTGGCTACACCTTC. It translates to CASSQAPGGYTF. J is TRBJ1-2 and V is TRBV11-2; D ambiguous. CDR3 length equals 12 residues. V shed 5 bases and J shed 7 bases, with 11 bases lying between them. The germline V gene has CDR1 SGHAT and CDR2 FQNNGV.

This clonotype was picked up a small number of times. The V gene is TRBV20-1, the J gene TRBJ2-7, with unresolved D. V was shortened by 4 bases and J by 2 bases, with 9 bases between the two germline ends. CDR1 is DFQATT, CDR2 SNEGSKA, per germline (reference sequence). CDR3 length: 12 residues. CDR3 sequence (DNA): TGCAGTGCTAAAGCGCTGCCCTACGAGCAGTACTTC. Its translation is CSAKALPYEQYF.

This clonotype occurred many times. V and J are TRBV3-1 and TRBJ2-5, with 9 bases matching TRBD2. The CDR3 is 16 amino acids. Germline V gene lookup returns CDR1 LGHDT and CDR2 YNNKEL (reference sequence). The V segment lost 3 bases and the J segment 5 bases; nucleotides outside the gene matches: 10. The CDR3 spells CASSHAGGPRGETQYF. CDR3 sequence (DNA): TGTGCCAGCAGCCACGCGGGAGGGCCCCGTGGGGAGACCCAGTACTTC.

The gene calls are TRBV11-2 and TRBJ1-1; possible D gene TRBD1, 5 bases. CDR1 SGHAT and CDR2 FQNNGV come from the germline V gene. V was pared by 5 bases and J by 2 bases, with 21 bases between. The CDR3 is 17 amino acids. The CDR3 protein is CASSRYGAGRSNTEAFF. CDR3 DNA sequence: TGTGCCAGCAGCCGATATGGGGCCGGCAGGTCAAACACTGAAGCTTTCTTT.

The chain couples TRBV6-2 or TRBV6-3 to TRBJ2-7; D gene unclear. Germline V CDR1 and CDR2: MNHEY, SVGEGT. V dropped 4 bases and J dropped 6 bases, with 7 bases sitting between them. The CDR3 sequence is 11 residues long. The CDR3 DNA reads as TGTGCCAGCAGTTTAGGTGGCGAGCAGTACGTC. Translating it yields CASSLGGEQYV.